This T cell receptor beta chain originates from a study of cytotoxic CD8 clonotypes in ibrutinib-treated CLL. Overall study: The response samples were taken once patients had been treated for a median of about 12 months, range 6 to 36. Study-level results: The clonality rise at ibrutinib response reflected private clonotype expansion.

For this clone: As yet, its antigen is unknown.

Method: immunoSEQ multiplex PCR; TCRdb's copy keeps in-frame clones and lacks some. The table lists around 20,000 clones, around 80% of them singletons, with 7.2% in the top ten. The V gene's germline CDR1 is LNHDA and CDR2 SQIVND (reference sequence). V dropped 4 bases and J dropped 4; count of bases not matched to a gene: 7. The CDR3 sequence is 15 residues long. Sequencing used PBMCs, obtained before ibrutinib treatment. The clonotype was recovered from a human donor with chronic lymphocytic leukemia. The chain has TRBV19 and TRBJ1-5; 7 bases align to TRBD1. The CDR3 spells CASSSKQGWNQPQHF. In DNA form, the CDR3 reads TGTGCCAGTAGTAGTAAACAGGGGTGGAATCAGCCCCAGCATTTT.